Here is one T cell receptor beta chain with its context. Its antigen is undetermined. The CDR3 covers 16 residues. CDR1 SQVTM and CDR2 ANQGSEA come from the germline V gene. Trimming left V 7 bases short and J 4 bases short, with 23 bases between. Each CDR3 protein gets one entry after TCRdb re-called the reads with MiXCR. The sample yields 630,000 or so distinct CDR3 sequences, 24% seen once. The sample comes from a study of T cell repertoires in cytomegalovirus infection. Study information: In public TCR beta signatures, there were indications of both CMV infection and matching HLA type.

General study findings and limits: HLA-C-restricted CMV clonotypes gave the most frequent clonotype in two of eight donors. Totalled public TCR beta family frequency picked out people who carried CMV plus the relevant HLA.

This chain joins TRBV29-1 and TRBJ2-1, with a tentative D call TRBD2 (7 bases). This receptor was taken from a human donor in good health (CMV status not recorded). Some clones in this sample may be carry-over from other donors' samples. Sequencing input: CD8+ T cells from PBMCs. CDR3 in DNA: TGCAGCGCCCAGGGGTCCGGACTAGGCATTTACAATGAGCAGTTCTTC. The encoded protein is CSAQGSGLGIYNEQFF.